This T cell receptor beta chain originates from a study of shared clonotypes between healthy human individuals. Whole-study context: The donor group consisted of two women and three men, aged 18 to 49.

The method was immunoSEQ multiplex PCR; TCRdb's version includes in-frame clones alone and lacks a portion of them. The table records approximately 2.4 million clones, almost 96% of them present only once. CDR1 is MDHEN and CDR2 is SYDVKM in the germline V gene. This CDR3 comprises 15 residues. The ends were cut back, 5 bases at V and 10 bases at J, with 23 bases in the middle. This chain uses TRBV28 with TRBJ2-5; TRBD1 might be the D (6 bases). The sample consisted of naive CD4+ T cells sorted from blood. As for subset: CD45RA+ positively selected. This sequence was found in a man aged 18 to 29 in good health. In DNA form, the CDR3 reads TGTGCCAGCAGTGGAGGCCTGGACAGTCCTCGTGTCCAGTACTTC. This gives the protein CASSGGLDSPRVQYF. The full variable domain, with the rest looked up from reference TRBV28 and TRBJ2-5, is DVKVTQSSRYLVKRTGEKVFLECVQDMDHENMFWYRQDPGLGLRLIYFSYDVKMKEKGDIPEGYSVSREKKERFSLILESASTNQTSMYLCASSGGLDSPRVQYFGPGTRLLVL.